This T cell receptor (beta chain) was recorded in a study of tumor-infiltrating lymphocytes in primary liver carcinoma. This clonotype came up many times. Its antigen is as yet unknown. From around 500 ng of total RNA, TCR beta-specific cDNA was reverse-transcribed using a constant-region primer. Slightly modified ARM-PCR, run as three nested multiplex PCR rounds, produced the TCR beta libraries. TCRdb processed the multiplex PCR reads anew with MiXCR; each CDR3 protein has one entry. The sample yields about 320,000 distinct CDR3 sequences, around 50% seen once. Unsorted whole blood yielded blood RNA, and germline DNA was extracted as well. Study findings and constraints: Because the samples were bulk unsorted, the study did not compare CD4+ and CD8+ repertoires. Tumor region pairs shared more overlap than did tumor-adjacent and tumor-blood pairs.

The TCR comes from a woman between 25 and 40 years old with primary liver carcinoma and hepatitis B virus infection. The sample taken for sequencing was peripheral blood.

This CDR3 reads CASSLRGTGELFF. The CDR3 DNA sequence: TGTGCCAGCAGCCTCAGGGGCACCGGGGAGCTGTTTTTT. The chain couples TRBV28 to TRBJ2-2; TRBD1 is a possible D gene (6 bases). The length of the CDR3 is 13 residues. Germline CDR1 and CDR2: MDHEN and SYDVKM. Trimming pared 6 bases from V and 4 bases from J, leaving 9 bases between.